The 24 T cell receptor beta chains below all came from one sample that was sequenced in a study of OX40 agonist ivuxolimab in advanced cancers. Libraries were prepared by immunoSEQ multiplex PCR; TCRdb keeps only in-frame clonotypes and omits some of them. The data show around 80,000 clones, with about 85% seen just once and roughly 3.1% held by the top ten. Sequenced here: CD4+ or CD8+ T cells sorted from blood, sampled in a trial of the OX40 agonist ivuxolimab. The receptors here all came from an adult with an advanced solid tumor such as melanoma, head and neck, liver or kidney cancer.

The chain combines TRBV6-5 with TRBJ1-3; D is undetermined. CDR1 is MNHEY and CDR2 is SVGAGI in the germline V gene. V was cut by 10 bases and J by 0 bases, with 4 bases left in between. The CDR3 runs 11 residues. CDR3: CAIGSGNTIYF. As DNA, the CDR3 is TGTGCCATCGGCTCTGGAAACACCATATATTTT.

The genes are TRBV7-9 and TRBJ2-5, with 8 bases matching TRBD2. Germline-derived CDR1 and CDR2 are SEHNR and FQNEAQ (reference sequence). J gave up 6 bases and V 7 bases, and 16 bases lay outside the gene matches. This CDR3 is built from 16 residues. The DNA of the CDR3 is TGTGCCAGCAACACCCCCCTTAGCGGGGTTTCCAAGACCCAGTACTTC. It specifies CASNTPLSGVSKTQYF.

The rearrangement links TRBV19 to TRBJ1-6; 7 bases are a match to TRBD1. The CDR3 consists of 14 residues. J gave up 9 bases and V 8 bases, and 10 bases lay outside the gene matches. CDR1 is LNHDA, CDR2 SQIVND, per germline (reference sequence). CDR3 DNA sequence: TGTGCCAGTCAAGACAGGGAGGGACTTTCACCCCTCCACTTT. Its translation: CASQDREGLSPLHF.

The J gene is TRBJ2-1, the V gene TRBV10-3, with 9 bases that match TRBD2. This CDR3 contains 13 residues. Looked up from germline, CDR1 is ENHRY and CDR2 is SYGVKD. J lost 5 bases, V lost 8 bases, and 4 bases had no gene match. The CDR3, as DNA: TGTGCCATCGGCCTAGCGGGGCACAATGAGCAGTTCTTC. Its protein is CAIGLAGHNEQFF.

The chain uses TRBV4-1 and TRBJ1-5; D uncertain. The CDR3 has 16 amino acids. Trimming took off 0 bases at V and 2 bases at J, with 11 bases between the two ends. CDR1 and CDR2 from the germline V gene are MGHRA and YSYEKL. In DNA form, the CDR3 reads TGCGCCAGCAGCCAAGATGGCGGTTTAGGCAATCAGCCCCAGCATTTT. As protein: CASSQDGGLGNQPQHF.

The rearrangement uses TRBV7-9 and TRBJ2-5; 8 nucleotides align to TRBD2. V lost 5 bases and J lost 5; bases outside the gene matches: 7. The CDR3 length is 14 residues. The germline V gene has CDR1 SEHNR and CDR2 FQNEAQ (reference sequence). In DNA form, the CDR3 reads TGTGCCAGCAGCCCAAGCGGGGGTGGGGAGACCCAGTACTTC. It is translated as CASSPSGGGETQYF.

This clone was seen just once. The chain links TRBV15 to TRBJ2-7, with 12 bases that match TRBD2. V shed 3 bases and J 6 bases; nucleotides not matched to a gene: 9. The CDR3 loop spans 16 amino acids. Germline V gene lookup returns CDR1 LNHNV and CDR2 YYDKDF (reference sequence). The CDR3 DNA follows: TGTGCCACCAGCAGGAGGACTAGCGGGGAGCGGGGCGAGCAGTACTTC. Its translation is CATSRRTSGERGEQYF.

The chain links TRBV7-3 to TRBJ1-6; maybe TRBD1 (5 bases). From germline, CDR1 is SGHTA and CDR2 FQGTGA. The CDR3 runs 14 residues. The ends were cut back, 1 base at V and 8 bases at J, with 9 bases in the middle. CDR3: CASSLSQGHSPLHF. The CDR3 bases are TGTGCCAGCAGCTTAAGCCAGGGACATTCACCCCTCCACTTT.

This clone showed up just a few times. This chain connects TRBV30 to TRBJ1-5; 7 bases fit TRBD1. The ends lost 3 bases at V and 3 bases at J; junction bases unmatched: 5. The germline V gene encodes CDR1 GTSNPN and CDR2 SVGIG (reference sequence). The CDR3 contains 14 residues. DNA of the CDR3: TGTGCCTGGAGCGAAGGGACAGACAATCAGCCCCAGCATTTT. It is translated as CAWSEGTDNQPQHF.

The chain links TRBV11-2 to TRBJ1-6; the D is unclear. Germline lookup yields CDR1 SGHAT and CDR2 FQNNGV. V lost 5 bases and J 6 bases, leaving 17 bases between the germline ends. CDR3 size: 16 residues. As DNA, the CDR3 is TGTGCCAGCAGCCCAATAGTAGTAGGCGTTAATTCACCCCTCCACTTT. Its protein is CASSPIVVGVNSPLHF.

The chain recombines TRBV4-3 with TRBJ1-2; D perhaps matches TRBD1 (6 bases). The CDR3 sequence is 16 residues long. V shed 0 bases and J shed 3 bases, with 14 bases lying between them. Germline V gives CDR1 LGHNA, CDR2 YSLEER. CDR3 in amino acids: CASSQELKDRHYGYTF. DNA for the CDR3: TGCGCCAGCAGCCAAGAACTTAAGGACAGACACTATGGCTACACCTTC.

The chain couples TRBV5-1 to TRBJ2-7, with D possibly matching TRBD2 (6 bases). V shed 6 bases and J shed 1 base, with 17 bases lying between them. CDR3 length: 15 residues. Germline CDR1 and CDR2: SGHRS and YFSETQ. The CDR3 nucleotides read TGCGCCAGCATAGTAACCGGGGGATGGTCCTACGAGCAGTACTTC. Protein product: CASIVTGGWSYEQYF.

The CDR3 coding sequence is TGCAGCGTAACCCCGGATACCTACGAGCAGTACTTC. Protein: CSVTPDTYEQYF. V usage is TRBV29-1 and J usage is TRBJ2-7; no firm D call. Germline CDR1 reads SQVTM; CDR2 reads ANQGSEA. The CDR3 is 12 residues long. The V end was cut by 6 bases, the J end by 2 bases, with 11 bases between.

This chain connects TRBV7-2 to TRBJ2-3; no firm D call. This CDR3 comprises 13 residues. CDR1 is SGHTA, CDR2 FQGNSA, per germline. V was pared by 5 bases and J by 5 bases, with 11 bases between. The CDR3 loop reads CASSPTNIDTQYF. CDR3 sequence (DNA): TGTGCCAGCAGCCCAACCAATATAGATACGCAGTATTTT.

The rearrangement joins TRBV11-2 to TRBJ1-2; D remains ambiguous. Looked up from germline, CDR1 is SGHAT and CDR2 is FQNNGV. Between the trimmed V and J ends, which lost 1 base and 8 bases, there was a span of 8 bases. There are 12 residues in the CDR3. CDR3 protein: CASSLVEEGYTF. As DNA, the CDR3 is TGTGCCAGCAGCTTAGTGGAGGAGGGCTACACCTTC.

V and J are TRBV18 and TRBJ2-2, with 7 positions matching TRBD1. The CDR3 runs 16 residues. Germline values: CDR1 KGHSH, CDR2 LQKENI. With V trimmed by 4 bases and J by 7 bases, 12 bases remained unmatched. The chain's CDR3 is CASSLGGFEWNGELFF. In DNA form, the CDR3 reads TGTGCCAGCTCACTAGGGGGCTTTGAATGGAACGGGGAGCTGTTTTTT.

The CDR3 reads CASSEYGHAGRGNTIYF. The CDR3 DNA sequence: TGTGCCAGCAGTGAATATGGTCATGCAGGCCGAGGAAACACCATATATTTT. The chain links TRBV25-1 to TRBJ1-3; D is undetermined. The CDR3 length is 17 residues. From germline, CDR1 is MGHDK and CDR2 SYGVNS. Trimming stripped 0 bases from V and 4 bases from J, with 16 bases between.

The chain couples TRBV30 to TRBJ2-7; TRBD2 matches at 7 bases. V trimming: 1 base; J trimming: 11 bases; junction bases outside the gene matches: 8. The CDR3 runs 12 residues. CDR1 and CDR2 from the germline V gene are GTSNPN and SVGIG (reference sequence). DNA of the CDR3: TGTGCCTGGAGTGAGACGGGGAGGGAAGAGTACTTC. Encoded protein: CAWSETGREEYF.

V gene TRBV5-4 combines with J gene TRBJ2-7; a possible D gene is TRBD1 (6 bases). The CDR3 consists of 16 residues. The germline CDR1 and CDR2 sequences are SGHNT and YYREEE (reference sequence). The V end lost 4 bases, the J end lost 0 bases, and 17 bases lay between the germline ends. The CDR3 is CASSPAGQRSSYEQYF. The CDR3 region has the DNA TGTGCCAGCAGCCCAGCCGGACAGCGCAGCTCCTACGAGCAGTACTTC. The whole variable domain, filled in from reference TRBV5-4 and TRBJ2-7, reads ETGVTQSPTHLIKTRGQQVTLRCSSQSGHNTVSWYQQALGQGPQFIFQYYREEENGRGNFPPRFSGLQFPNYSSELNVNALELDDSALYLCASSPAGQRSSYEQYFGPGTRLTVT.

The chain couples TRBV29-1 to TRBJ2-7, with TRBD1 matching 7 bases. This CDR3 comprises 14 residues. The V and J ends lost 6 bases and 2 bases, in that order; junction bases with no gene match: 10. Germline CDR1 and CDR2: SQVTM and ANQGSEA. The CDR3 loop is CSVVNWDSPYEQYF. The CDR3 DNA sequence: TGCAGCGTGGTGAATTGGGACAGTCCCTACGAGCAGTACTTC.

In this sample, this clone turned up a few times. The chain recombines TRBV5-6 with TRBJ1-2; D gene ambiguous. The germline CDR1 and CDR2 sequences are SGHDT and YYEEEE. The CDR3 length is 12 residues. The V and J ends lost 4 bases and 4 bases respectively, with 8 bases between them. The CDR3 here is CASSVEAYGYTF. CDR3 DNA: TGTGCCAGCAGCGTTGAGGCCTATGGCTACACCTTC.

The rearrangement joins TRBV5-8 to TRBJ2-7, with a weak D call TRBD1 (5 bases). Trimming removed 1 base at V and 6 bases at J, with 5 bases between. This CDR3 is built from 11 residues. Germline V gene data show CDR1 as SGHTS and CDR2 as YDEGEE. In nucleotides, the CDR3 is TGTGCCAGCAGCTTGAGGGGCGAGCAGTACTTC. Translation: CASSLRGEQYF.

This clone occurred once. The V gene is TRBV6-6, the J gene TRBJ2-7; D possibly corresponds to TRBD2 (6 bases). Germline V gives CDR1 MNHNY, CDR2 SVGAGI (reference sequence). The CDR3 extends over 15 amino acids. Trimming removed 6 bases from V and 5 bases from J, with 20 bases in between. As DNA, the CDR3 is TGTGCCAGCAGGACCCATTACGGGGGTGGAGACGAGCAGTACTTC. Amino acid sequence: CASRTHYGGGDEQYF.

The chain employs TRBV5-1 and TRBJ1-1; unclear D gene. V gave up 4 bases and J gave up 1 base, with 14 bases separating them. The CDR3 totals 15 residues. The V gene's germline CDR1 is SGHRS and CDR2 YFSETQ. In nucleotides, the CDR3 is TGCGCCAGCAGCCGATCTCAGGCGTCGAACACTGAAGCTTTCTTT. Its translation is CASSRSQASNTEAFF. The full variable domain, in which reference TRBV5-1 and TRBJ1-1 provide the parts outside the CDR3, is KAGVTQTPRYLIKTRGQQVTLSCSPISGHRSVSWYQQTPGQGLQFLFEYFSETQRNKGNFPGRFSGRQFSNSRSEMNVSTLELGDSALYLCASSRSQASNTEAFFGQGTRLTVV.